The text below deals with one TCR beta chain. V was pared by 4 bases and J by 1 base, with 10 bases between. Germline-derived CDR1 and CDR2 are MNHEY and SVGEGT. This CDR3 spans 14 amino acids. The sample originates from a study of blood T cell repertoires in COVID-19. TCRdb's table, derived via immunoSEQ multiplex PCR, lists solely in-frame clones and lacks some. The table shows approximately 240,000 clones, with about 83% occurring only once. This TCR came from a woman aged 30 to 39 with COVID-19, enrolled during active disease. Material: peripheral blood. The rearrangement links TRBV6-2 or TRBV6-3 to TRBJ2-5; D may be TRBD2 (6 bases). The DNA for the CDR3 is TGTGCCAGCAGTTTGCGGGGAGGCCAAGAGACCCAGTACTTC. Amino acids: CASSLRGGQETQYF.